This TCR beta chain was obtained from a study of Graves' ophthalmopathy and Graves' hyperthyroidism. Whole-study context: Over 18 months of follow-up, stable hyperthyroidism required that no ophthalmopathy appear.

V was trimmed by 3 bases and J by 3 bases, leaving 8 bases between them. The CDR3 contains 14 residues. The germline CDR1 and CDR2 sequences are SNHLY and FYNNEI. Remarks on this clonotype: Antigen unknown.

The study amplified TCR beta CDR3 regions using RNA transcripts. An initial RT-PCR round employing HTBI primers preceded a second-round multiplex PCR. One entry per CDR3 protein, called by TCRdb with MiXCR from the multiplex PCR reads. The table lists roughly 600,000 distinct CDR3 sequences, 39% of them singletons. Aged 18 to 65, hyperthyroidism patients had new diagnoses of under 2 months' duration. Patients were left out if they had other autoimmune diseases, uncontrolled infections, pregnancy or lactation. General observations from the study: Among thyroid clonotypes expanded above 0.001 frequency, most also appeared in blood.

The rearrangement links TRBV2 to TRBJ1-4, with D perhaps TRBD1 (5 bases). Sequencing input: peripheral blood or thyroid tissue (not recorded which). This TCR derives from an adult man with Graves' hyperthyroidism. The CDR3 nucleotides are TGTGCCAGCAGTGATGGACAAGCTAATGAAAAACTGTTTTTT. Residues: CASSDGQANEKLFF.